The 21 T cell receptor beta chains in this list originate from one sample, sequenced in a study of lymphopenia after photon versus proton radiotherapy. Some clones are missing from TCRdb's copy, which holds only in-frame ones; the method was immunoSEQ multiplex PCR. Found here are some 29,000 clones, over 75% of them singletons; the top ten hold less than 35%. The sample in question was peripheral blood, obtained from a patient treated with photon-based radiotherapy. These receptors all come from a middle-aged man with gastric cancer.

This chain uses TRBV27 with TRBJ2-5; no clear D gene. Germline V gene lookup returns CDR1 MNHEY and CDR2 SMNVEV (reference sequence). Trimming stripped 3 bases from V and 5 bases from J, with 10 bases between. The CDR3 spans 13 residues. The CDR3 spells CASSFSRRETQYF. Written as DNA, the CDR3 is TGTGCCAGCAGTTTTTCCCGTAGGGAGACCCAGTACTTC.

The J gene is TRBJ2-1, the V gene TRBV10-1; 7 positions agree with TRBD1. After removal of 5 bases from V and 0 bases from J, the junction contained 13 bases not matched to a gene. The CDR3 totals 18 residues. CDR1 and CDR2 (germline): WNHNN, SYGVQD (reference sequence). Here the CDR3 DNA reads TGCGCCAGCAGTTCGGACAGGAGGTCGCTTAGCTCCTACAATGAGCAGTTCTTC. Translating it yields CASSSDRRSLSSYNEQFF.

The J gene is TRBJ1-1, the V gene TRBV6-4, with D perhaps matching TRBD1 (5 bases). The CDR3 runs 14 residues. CDR1 and CDR2 (germline): MRHNA, SNTAGT. V was trimmed by 6 bases and J by 1 base, leaving 12 bases between them. CDR3 bases: TGTGCCAGCAGACCTTACGGGGGGAACACTGAAGCTTTCTTT. The encoded protein is CASRPYGGNTEAFF.

This rearrangement joins TRBV4-3 to TRBJ1-5, with D unclear. Between the trimmed V and J ends, which lost 0 bases and 5 bases, there was a span of 5 bases. The CDR3 has 13 amino acids. Per the germline V gene, CDR1 is LGHNA and CDR2 is YSLEER. The CDR3 here is CASSQDGDQPQHF. The CDR3 DNA is TGCGCCAGCAGCCAAGATGGGGATCAGCCCCAGCATTTT.

The CDR3 nucleotides read TGTGCCAGCTCACGGAGCCACGGTTCTAGCACAGATACGCAGTATTTT. Its protein is CASSRSHGSSTDTQYF. This chain joins TRBV18 and TRBJ2-3; D uncertain. V was shortened by 4 bases and J by 0 bases, with 14 bases between the two germline ends. The CDR3 sequence is 16 residues long. Germline CDR1 reads KGHSH; CDR2 reads LQKENI.

V gene TRBV7-7 combines with J gene TRBJ2-7; D is tentatively TRBD1 or TRBD2 (5 bases each). V was cut by 5 bases and J by 3 bases, with 17 bases left in between. This CDR3 region has 15 residues. Per germline, CDR1 SSHAT and CDR2 FNYEAQ (reference sequence). Written as DNA, the CDR3 is TGTGCCAGCAGCCCCGGGACGGGGACGTACTACGAGCAGTACTTC. Residues: CASSPGTGTYYEQYF.

Here the CDR3 DNA reads TGCGCCAGCAGTGAGAAACAGACCACCGGGGAGCTGTTTTTT. Amino acid sequence: CASSEKQTTGELFF. This sequence joins TRBV10-1 and TRBJ2-2; no firm D call. Trimming took off 2 bases at V and 4 bases at J, with 8 bases between the two ends. CDR1 WNHNN and CDR2 SYGVQD come from the germline V gene (reference sequence). CDR3 length equals 14 residues.

The chain joins TRBV5-6 to TRBJ2-7; D is undetermined. The V end was cut by 3 bases, the J end by 0 bases, with 10 bases between. This CDR3 is built from 14 residues. CDR1 is SGHDT, CDR2 YYEEEE, per germline. Written as DNA, the CDR3 is TGTGCCAGCAGCTGGATAGAGAGCTCCTACGAGCAGTACGTC. Protein sequence: CASSWIESSYEQYV.

The chain is built from TRBV11-2 and TRBJ1-2; no clear D gene. CDR1 SGHAT and CDR2 FQNNGV come from the germline V gene. The CDR3 sequence is 15 residues long. V dropped 4 bases and J dropped 0 bases, with 12 bases sitting between them. The CDR3 bases are TGTGCCAGCAGCTCCTTCGGTACAGCTAACTATGGCTACACCTTC. Protein sequence: CASSSFGTANYGYTF.

This chain joins TRBV1 and TRBJ2-2; the table gives TRBD2 as D, unverified against the DNA. TRBV1 constitutes a pseudogene. This CDR3 contains 18 residues. The CDR3, as DNA: TGCACCAGCAGCCCTGGACTAGCGGGGGGGCCTAACACCGGGGAGCTGTTTTTT. It codes for CTSSPGLAGGPNTGELFF.

This clone has a single count. The chain uses TRBV19 and TRBJ2-2; TRBD1 matches 11 bases. Unmatched junction bases numbered 6, after V lost 8 bases and J lost 4 bases. This CDR3 is built from 15 residues. CDR1 is LNHDA, CDR2 SQIVND, per germline (reference sequence). The CDR3 loop reads CASSWTGGSTGELFF. Written as DNA, the CDR3 is TGTGCCAGTTCCTGGACAGGGGGCAGCACCGGGGAGCTGTTTTTT.

The chain links TRBV20-1 to TRBJ1-2, with D unresolved. V lost 3 bases to trimming and J lost 3 bases, with 2 bases between them. Germline CDR1 and CDR2: DFQATT and SNEGSKA (reference sequence). This CDR3 comprises 10 residues. CDR3 DNA sequence: TGCAGTGCTAGCCACTATGGCTACACCTTC. This encodes CSASHYGYTF.

This chain links TRBV11-2 with TRBJ2-7; 7 positions match TRBD1. Germline V gene lookup returns CDR1 SGHAT and CDR2 FQNNGV. Germline trimming cut 5 bases from V and 3 bases from J; bases unmatched to any gene: 7. CDR3 length: 14 residues. The CDR3 DNA follows: TGTGCCAGCAGCCATAGTAGGGGGCTCTACGAGCAGTACTTC. Translating gives CASSHSRGLYEQYF.

The chain links TRBV27 to TRBJ2-1, with a tentative D call TRBD1 (5 bases). CDR1 and CDR2 from the germline V gene are MNHEY and SMNVEV (reference sequence). Between the trimmed V and J ends, which lost 3 bases and 3 bases, there was a span of 6 bases. The CDR3 has 13 amino acids. The CDR3: CASSFRGYNEQFF. CDR3 coding DNA: TGTGCCAGCAGTTTTAGGGGCTACAATGAGCAGTTCTTC.

The chain employs TRBV5-1 and TRBJ1-2; perhaps TRBD1 as D (6 bases). The V gene lost 8 bases and the J gene lost 8 bases, with 16 bases spanning the gap. The CDR3 length is 12 residues. CDR1 and CDR2 from the germline V gene are SGHRS and YFSETQ. The CDR3 DNA is TGCGCCAGTGGAACAGGGTGGTTAGGCTACACCTTC. It yields the protein CASGTGWLGYTF. Combining the CDR3 with reference TRBV5-1 and TRBJ1-2 gives the whole variable domain KAGVTQTPRYLIKTRGQQVTLSCSPISGHRSVSWYQQTPGQGLQFLFEYFSETQRNKGNFPGRFSGRQFSNSRSEMNVSTLELGDSALYLCASGTGWLGYTFGSGTRLTVV.

The CDR3 nucleotides are TGTGCCAGCAGTTACTCGAGACAGCCTATTAACTATGGCTACACCTTC. This translates into CASSYSRQPINYGYTF. The J gene is TRBJ1-2, the V gene TRBV6-5, with a weak D call TRBD1 (5 bases). In germline, CDR1 is MNHEY, CDR2 SVGAGI. The CDR3 sequence is 16 residues long. V dropped 0 bases and J dropped 1 base, with 12 bases sitting between them.

V gene TRBV27 combines with J gene TRBJ2-7, with TRBD2 matching over 8 bases. V shed 2 bases and J 5 bases; nucleotides not matched to a gene: 2. CDR3 length: 13 amino acids. Germline V gives CDR1 MNHEY, CDR2 SMNVEV (reference sequence). The CDR3 is CASSLQGLDEQYF. The CDR3 DNA sequence: TGTGCCAGCAGTTTACAGGGACTAGACGAGCAGTACTTC.

V and J are TRBV5-6 and TRBJ2-3; D is unclear. The germline CDR1 and CDR2 sequences are SGHDT and YYEEEE. The V end was cut by 1 base, the J end by 1 base, with 13 bases between. The CDR3 runs to 16 residues. CDR3 loop: CASSLWASSRTDTQYF. As DNA, the CDR3 is TGTGCCAGCAGCTTGTGGGCTAGTAGTCGCACAGATACGCAGTATTTT.

This rearrangement joins TRBV5-4 to TRBJ1-1, with D uncertain. Germline loops: CDR1 SGHNT, CDR2 YYREEE (reference sequence). V was trimmed by 0 bases and J by 3 bases, leaving 9 bases between them. The CDR3 loop spans 14 amino acids. The chain's CDR3 is CASSLEGLYTEAFF. The CDR3 nucleotides read TGTGCCAGCAGCTTGGAGGGTTTATACACTGAAGCTTTCTTT.

This chain connects TRBV19 to TRBJ2-1, with D maybe TRBD1 (6 bases). V gave up 5 bases and J gave up 7 bases, with 15 bases separating them. This CDR3 comprises 14 residues. The germline V gene encodes CDR1 LNHDA and CDR2 SQIVND (reference sequence). The CDR3 loop is CASSLGQWGNEQFF. The DNA for the CDR3 is TGTGCCAGTAGTCTCGGACAGTGGGGTAATGAGCAGTTCTTC.

This clone has just a few counts. J is TRBJ1-2 and V is TRBV6-1, with 9 bases identical to TRBD1. This CDR3 has 13 residues. V lost 4 bases, J lost 6 bases, and 3 bases stayed unmatched. Germline CDR1 MNHNS, CDR2 SASEGT. CDR3 bases: TGTGCCAGCAGTGGGGACAGGGCCAATGGCTACACCTTC. Translation gives CASSGDRANGYTF.